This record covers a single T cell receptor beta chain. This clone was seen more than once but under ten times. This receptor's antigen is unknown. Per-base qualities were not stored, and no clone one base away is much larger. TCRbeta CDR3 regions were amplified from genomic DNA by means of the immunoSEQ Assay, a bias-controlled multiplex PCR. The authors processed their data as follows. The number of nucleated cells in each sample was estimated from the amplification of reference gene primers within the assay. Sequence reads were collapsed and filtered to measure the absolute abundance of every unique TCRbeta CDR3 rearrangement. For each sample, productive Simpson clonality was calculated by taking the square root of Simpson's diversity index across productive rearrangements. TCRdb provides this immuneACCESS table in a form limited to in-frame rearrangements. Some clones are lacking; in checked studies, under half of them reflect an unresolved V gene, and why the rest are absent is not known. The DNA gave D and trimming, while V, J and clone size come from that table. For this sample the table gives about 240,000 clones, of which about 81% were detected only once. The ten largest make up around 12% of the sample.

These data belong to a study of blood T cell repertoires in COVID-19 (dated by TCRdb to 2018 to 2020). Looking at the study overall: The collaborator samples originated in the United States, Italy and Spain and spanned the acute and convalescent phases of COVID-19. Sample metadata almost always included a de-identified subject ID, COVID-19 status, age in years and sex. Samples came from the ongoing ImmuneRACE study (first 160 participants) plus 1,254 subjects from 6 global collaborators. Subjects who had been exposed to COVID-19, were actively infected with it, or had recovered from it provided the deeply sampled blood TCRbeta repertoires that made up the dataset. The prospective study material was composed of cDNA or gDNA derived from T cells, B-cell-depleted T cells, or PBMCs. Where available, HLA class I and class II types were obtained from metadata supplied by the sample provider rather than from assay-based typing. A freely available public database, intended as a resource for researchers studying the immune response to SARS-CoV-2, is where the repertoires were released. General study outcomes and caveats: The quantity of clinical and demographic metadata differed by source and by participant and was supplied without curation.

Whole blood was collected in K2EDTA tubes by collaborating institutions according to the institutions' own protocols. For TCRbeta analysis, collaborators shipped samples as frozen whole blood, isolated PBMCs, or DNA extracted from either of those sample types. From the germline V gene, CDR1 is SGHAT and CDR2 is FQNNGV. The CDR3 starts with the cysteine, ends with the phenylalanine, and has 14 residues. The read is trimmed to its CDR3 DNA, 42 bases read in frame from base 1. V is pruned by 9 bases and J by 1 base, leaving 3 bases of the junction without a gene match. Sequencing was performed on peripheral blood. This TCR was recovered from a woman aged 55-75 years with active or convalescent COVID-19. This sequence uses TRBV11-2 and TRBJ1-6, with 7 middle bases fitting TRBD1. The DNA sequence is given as TGTGCCAGTCAGGGGGGATCCTATAATTCACCCCTCCACTTT. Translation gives CASQGGSYNSPLHF.